The 7 T cell receptor beta chains below come from one sample, sequenced in a study of beta chain features in type 1 diabetes. Expressed TCRB transcripts were sequenced, since all the RNA that had been isolated was reverse transcribed. Assay used: immunoSEQ multiplex PCR; TCRdb lists only in-frame clones, some missing. The sample shows around 400,000 clones, about 15% of them seen only once. Sequenced material: naive CD4+ T cells from blood. These receptors originate from a woman aged 18-30 years in good health.

This clone was counted between two and nine times. This chain connects TRBV30 to TRBJ2-1; 9 bases map to TRBD2. CDR3 length equals 15 residues. From germline, CDR1 is GTSNPN and CDR2 SVGIG (reference sequence). The V and J ends lost 2 bases and 0 bases, in that order; junction bases with no gene match: 2. In DNA, the CDR3 is TGTGCCTGGAGTTTTAGCGGGGGCTCCTACAATGAGCAGTTCTTC. Encoded protein: CAWSFSGGSYNEQFF.

This clone appeared a few times. The chain couples TRBV5-1 to TRBJ2-4, with TRBD2 matching 7 bases. This CDR3 region has 15 residues. The J segment lost 3 bases and the V segment lost 0 bases, leaving 3 bases of the junction unmatched. Per germline, CDR1 SGHRS and CDR2 YFSETQ. CDR3 DNA: TGCGCCAGCAGCTTGGCCCCGGGAGGCAAAAACATTCAGTACTTC. This gives the protein CASSLAPGGKNIQYF.

This clone was observed a few times. The rearrangement links TRBV7-9 to TRBJ2-1, with 11 bases lining up with TRBD2. The germline gives CDR1 SEHNR, CDR2 FQNEAQ (reference sequence). With 4 bases clipped from V and 5 bases from J, the junction kept 10 bases outside the gene matches. The CDR3 loop spans 17 amino acids. CDR3 DNA sequence: TGTGCCAGCAGCTCCCGGGGTACTAGCGGGAGCGACAATGAGCAGTTCTTC. As protein: CASSSRGTSGSDNEQFF. The whole variable domain, filled in from reference TRBV7-9 and TRBJ2-1, reads DTGVSQNPRHKITKRGQNVTFRCDPISEHNRLYWYRQTLGQGPEFLTYFQNEAQLEKSRLLSDRFSAERPKGSFSTLEIQRTEQGDSAMYLCASSSRGTSGSDNEQFFGPGTRLTVL.

Only a few counts were recorded for this clone. The CDR3 sequence is CASSSDRGHTETQYF. CDR3 bases: TGTGCCAGCAGTTCCGACAGGGGGCATACGGAGACCCAGTACTTC. This rearrangement joins TRBV6-5 to TRBJ2-5, with TRBD1 identical over 10 bases. The germline CDR1 and CDR2 sequences are MNHEY and SVGAGI. The CDR3 has 15 amino acids. The trim removed 4 bases at V and 5 bases at J, leaving 7 bases unmatched.

The rearrangement links TRBV7-9 to TRBJ1-1; maybe TRBD1 (5 bases). Germline loops: CDR1 SEHNR, CDR2 FQNEAQ (reference sequence). Deletions cut 1 base from V and 4 bases from J, with 7 bases between. The CDR3 spans 13 residues. The CDR3 DNA reads TGTGCCAGCAGCTTAGAGGGGCGCACTGAAGCTTTCTTT. Amino acids: CASSLEGRTEAFF.

A few counts support this clone. This rearrangement joins TRBV28 to TRBJ2-1; D may be TRBD2 (5 bases). This CDR3 has 15 residues. The ends were cut back, 8 bases at V and 3 bases at J, with 17 bases in the middle. Germline CDR1 is MDHEN and CDR2 is SYDVKM. The CDR3 nucleotides read TGTGCCAGCCCTCCGGGATCGCAAATCTACAATGAGCAGTTCTTC. As protein: CASPPGSQIYNEQFF.

This clone was seen a few times. CDR3: CASSLEGSGGSYEQYF. The CDR3 region has the DNA TGCGCCAGCAGCTTGGAAGGGTCGGGCGGGAGTTACGAGCAGTACTTC. V and J are TRBV5-1 and TRBJ2-7; 7 bases fit TRBD2. Trimming cost V 0 bases and J 4 bases; bases outside gene matches: 10. This CDR3 has 16 residues. The germline V gene encodes CDR1 SGHRS and CDR2 YFSETQ.